The sequence of this TCR beta chain was determined in a study of cytomegalovirus exposure and HLA in healthy donors. General study points: Donors were assumed by presence/absence analyses to have roughly uniform sequencing depth. With high specificity and sensitivity, the classifier reportedly diagnosed cytomegalovirus status.

Concerning this clone itself: Its matching antigen is unknown.

This CDR3 is 15 amino acids long. Per germline, CDR1 LGHNA and CDR2 YNFKEQ. Germline trimming cut 0 bases from V and 8 bases from J; bases unmatched to any gene: 6. Vbeta (60) and Jbeta (13) primers were used in the PCR. Clones were read by immunoSEQ multiplex PCR, and TCRdb kept only the in-frame ones, dropping some. The sample carries more than 150,000 clones, 76% recorded once. The receptor's source is a woman in her thirties in good health and CMV-seropositive. Sequenced input: PBMCs. This chain joins TRBV4-2 and TRBJ2-3; 9 nucleotides agree with TRBD2. The DNA of the CDR3 is TGTGCCAGCAGCCAAGATGGGCGGGGGGGCTCTACGCAGTATTTT. Translation gives CASSQDGRGGSTQYF.